Sequencing of this T cell receptor beta chain was carried out in a study of beta chain features in type 1 diabetes. General study results and limits: There were fewer insertions and more deletions at the VDJ junctions of type 1 diabetes patients. All four CD4+ subsets from Type 1 diabetes patients carried moderately but significantly shorter TCRB CDR3s. The similarity of naive, central memory and Treg TCRB repertoires appeared greater among patients than among healthy donors. TCRB rearrangement may or may not be influenced by HLA type; here this remained unresolved.

Sequencing targeted expressed TCRB transcripts, as all isolated RNA had been reverse transcribed. The method was immunoSEQ multiplex PCR; TCRdb's version includes in-frame clones alone and lacks a portion of them. This table holds about 700,000 clones, 10% to 15% found once. In regard to this clone: Its specificity is not known.

The germline gives CDR1 GTSNPN, CDR2 SVGIG (reference sequence). Between the trimmed V and J ends, which lost 1 base and 2 bases, there was a span of 11 bases. This CDR3 has 14 amino acids. This chain connects TRBV30 to TRBJ1-2; no clear D gene. This TCR derives from a man between 18 and 35 years old with type 1 diabetes. Sequenced sample: naive CD4+ T cells from blood. CDR3 amino acids: CAWSGPRHNYGYTF. The CDR3 coding sequence is TGTGCCTGGAGTGGACCCAGACACAACTATGGCTACACCTTC.